This T cell receptor (beta chain) was sequenced for a study of memory CD8 T cells in hepatitis C reinfection (dated by TCRdb to the late 2010s). Turning to the overall study: Two consecutive HCV infections were spontaneously resolved by three donors, whereas a primary infection was cleared by two donors who then became chronically infected after reinfection. A case counted as HCV reinfection when an HCV RNA test came back positive after two negative tests taken at least 60 days apart. Peak reinfection samples were collected 3 to 8 weeks after reinfection was detected. Across an HCV reinfection episode in 4 to 6 donors, the study followed the TCR beta repertoire of virus-specific CD8 T cells over time. Roughly five reinfection cases with stored pre-reinfection samples were identified between the late 2000s and the early 2010s. Participants who had resolved a prior HCV infection were followed every 3 months in the reinfection study. The peak reinfection time point was selected on the basis of previously published longitudinal tetramer+ CD8 T cell frequency data.

Relative to germline, V is 5 bases shorter and J is 4 bases shorter, with 5 bases between their ends. Sequences SEHNR (CDR1) and FQNEAQ (CDR2) are obtained from the germline V gene (reference sequence). The CDR3 goes from the cysteine to the phenylalanine over 12 residues. The read is trimmed to its CDR3 DNA, 36 bases read in frame from base 1. Summary of the overall study and its limitations: With only a handful of donors, the study could not reach definitive conclusions about public clonotypes linked to secondary clearance.

The library was built by means of the immunoSEQ multiplex PCR assay. Genomic DNA was extracted from the sorted cells, and Adaptive Biotechnologies' automated high-throughput method was used to sequence the TCR beta V, D and J regions. A two-step, bias-controlled multiplex PCR was used to amplify CDR3 regions. Amplified TCR beta libraries were sequenced on an Illumina instrument. The study's own analysis went as follows. The demultiplexed reads were processed to cut down on amplification and sequencing bias, and the IMGT database was used to assign CDR3 sequences to gene families. ImmunoSEQ software version 2.0 was used to analyze repertoire data. Clonotype lists were filtered to remove out-of-frame sequences and sequences containing stop codons in the CDR3. Clonotypes below 0.01% frequency were excluded because they corresponded to less than one cell. Richness was computed as observed richness divided by input cell number, and evenness as Shannon entropy divided by log observed richness. To measure repertoire diversity and how similar the repertoire was between time points, Simpson diversity and Morisita-Horn overlap indices were applied. Clonotypes were categorized as dominant (>1%), sub-dominant (0.5-0.99%), low abundance (0.1-0.49%) or lowest abundance (<0.1%). A germline index was derived by subtracting total nucleotide additions from total CDR3 length and dividing the result by total CDR3 length. TCRdb's version of the immuneACCESS table is confined to in-frame rearrangements and falls short of the full clone set. An unresolved V gene accounts for under half of the shortfall where checked; the remainder is of unknown origin. That table furnishes V, J and clone size, whereas the DNA furnished D and trimming. For this sample the table gives fewer than 50,000 clones, of which approximately 87% were detected only once. The ten largest clones take up about 1.3% of the sample.

In the case of this clone: What this receptor recognizes is not known. Base qualities are not recorded, but no much larger clone differs from it by a single base.

The sample's time point label, in plain terms: peak reinfection, 3 to 8 weeks after reinfection detection. Sorted cells were sequenced directly ex vivo, without in vitro expansion prior to TCR sequencing. The donors were people who inject drugs and were enrolled in Canada's Montreal Acute Hepatitis C Cohort Study (HEPCO). As controls, total naive CD8 T cells were sorted as viable CD3+ CD8+ CD45RO- cells from a couple of donors at all three reinfection time points. Before sorting, cryopreserved peripheral blood mononuclear cells were thawed and CD8 T cells were purified from those thawed cells. CD8 T cells were enriched by negative selection with the MACS CD8+ T cell Isolation Kit. Cell sorting was done on a BD FACSAria II sorter with FACSDiva software, and data were analyzed with FlowJo.

The rearranged chain carries TRBV7-9 and TRBJ2-2; the best D guess is TRBD2, with 5 bases matching. This sequence was found in a man aged 18-30 years with hepatitis C virus infection. Source material: naive CD8+ T cells sorted from blood. The cell subset or site tag for this specimen amounts to: total naive CD8+CD45RO- T cells. The DNA sequence is as follows: TGTGCCAGCAGCCGGGGCACCGGGGAGCTGTTTTTT. This encodes CASSRGTGELFF.